This note documents a single T cell receptor (beta chain) sequence. Its target is not known. An equimolar mix of two oligonucleotides served as the beta constant-region primer for TRBC1 and TRBC2. Ligated cDNA was amplified by four rounds of PCR with nested alpha and beta constant-region primers and SP2. MiXCR, run by TCRdb on the UMI-ligation and nested PCR reads, gives a single entry per CDR3 protein. The sample contains some 110,000 distinct CDR3 sequences, roughly 15% of which appear only once. After the first PCR, alpha and beta chain libraries were processed separately. Overnight CMV lysate stimulation of fresh PBMCs defined donor CMV status by CD4+ IFNgamma. Cells stained for CD3, CD4, CD8, CD45RA, CD27 and viability were sorted into four CD45RA/CD27 subsets. These data originate in a study of naive and memory T cell subsets. Germline V gene data show CDR1 as LGHNA and CDR2 as YNFKEQ. The germline V and J ends were trimmed by 0 bases and 3 bases, with 17 bases remaining between them. The CDR3 has 17 amino acids.

Study-level findings and limits: The power law exponent of TCR abundance differed between naive and memory cells. Especially in CD8 cells, naive repertoires contained a few larger clonotypes, possibly CD45RA-re-expressing memory cells.

Material: naive CD8+ T cells from blood. The chain is built from TRBV4-2 and TRBJ1-1; D gene unclear. The receptor was isolated from a human donor in good health. CDR3 in DNA: TGTGCCAGCAGCCAAGATTTAGGACGGCCTTGGGACACTGAAGCTTTCTTT. As protein: CASSQDLGRPWDTEAFF.